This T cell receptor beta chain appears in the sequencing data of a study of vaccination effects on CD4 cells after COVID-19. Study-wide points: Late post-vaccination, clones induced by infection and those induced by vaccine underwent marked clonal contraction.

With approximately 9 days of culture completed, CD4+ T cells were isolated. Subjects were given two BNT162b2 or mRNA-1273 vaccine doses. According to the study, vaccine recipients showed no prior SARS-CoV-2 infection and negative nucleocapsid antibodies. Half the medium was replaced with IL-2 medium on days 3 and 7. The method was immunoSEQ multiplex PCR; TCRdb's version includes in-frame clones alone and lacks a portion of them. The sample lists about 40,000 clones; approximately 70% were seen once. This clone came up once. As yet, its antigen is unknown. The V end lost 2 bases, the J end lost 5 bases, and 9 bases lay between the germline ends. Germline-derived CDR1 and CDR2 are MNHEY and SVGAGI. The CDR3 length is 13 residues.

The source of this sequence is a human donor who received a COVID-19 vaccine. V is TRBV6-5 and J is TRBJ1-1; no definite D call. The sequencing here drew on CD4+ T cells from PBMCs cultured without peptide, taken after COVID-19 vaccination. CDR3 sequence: CASSYEAWTEAFF. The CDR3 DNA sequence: TGTGCCAGCAGTTACGAGGCTTGGACTGAAGCTTTCTTT.